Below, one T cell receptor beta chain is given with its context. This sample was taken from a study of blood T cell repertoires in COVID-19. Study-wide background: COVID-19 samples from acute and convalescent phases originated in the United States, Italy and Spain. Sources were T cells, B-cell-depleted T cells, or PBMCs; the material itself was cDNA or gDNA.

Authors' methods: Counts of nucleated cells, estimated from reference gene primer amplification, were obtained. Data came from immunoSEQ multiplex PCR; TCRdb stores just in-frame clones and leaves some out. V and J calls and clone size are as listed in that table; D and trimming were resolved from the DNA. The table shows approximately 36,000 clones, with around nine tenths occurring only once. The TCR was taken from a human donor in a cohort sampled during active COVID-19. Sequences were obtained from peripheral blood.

CDR3 nucleotides: TGTGCCAGCAGTTTATCTAGGGGGGATACGCAGTATTTT. Protein sequence: CASSLSRGDTQYF. The chain combines TRBV28 with TRBJ2-3, with D possibly matching TRBD1 (6 bases). Germline values: CDR1 MDHEN, CDR2 SYDVKM. The V and J ends lost 1 base and 6 bases respectively, with 8 bases between them. This CDR3 is built from 13 residues.